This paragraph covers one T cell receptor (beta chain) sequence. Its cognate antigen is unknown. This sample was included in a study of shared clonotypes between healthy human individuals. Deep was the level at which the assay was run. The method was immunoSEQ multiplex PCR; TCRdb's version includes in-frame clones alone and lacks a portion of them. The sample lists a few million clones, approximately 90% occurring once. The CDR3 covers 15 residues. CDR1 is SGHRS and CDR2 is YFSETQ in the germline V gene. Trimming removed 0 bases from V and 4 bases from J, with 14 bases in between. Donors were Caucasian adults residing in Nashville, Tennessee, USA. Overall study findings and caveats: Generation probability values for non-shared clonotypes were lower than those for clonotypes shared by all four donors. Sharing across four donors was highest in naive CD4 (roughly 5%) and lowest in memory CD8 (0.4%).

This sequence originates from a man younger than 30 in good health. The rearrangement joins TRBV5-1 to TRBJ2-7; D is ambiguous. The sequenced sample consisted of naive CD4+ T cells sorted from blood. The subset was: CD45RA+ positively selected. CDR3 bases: TGCGCCAGCAGCTTGGGACAAAGAATTAATTACGAGCAGTACTTC. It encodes CASSLGQRINYEQYF.